The next 32 T cell receptor beta chains were all read from a single sample in a study of cytomegalovirus exposure and HLA in healthy donors. In the PCR, 60 Vbeta and 13 Jbeta primers were used. Repertoires were generated with immunoSEQ multiplex PCR, while TCRdb's copy carries only in-frame clones and drops some. The sample consists of around 300,000 clones, roughly two thirds of them appearing once. The source material was PBMCs. These receptors all stem from a female donor in good health and CMV-seronegative.

A single count supports this clone. This chain links TRBV2 with TRBJ2-1; 7 nucleotides align to TRBD2. V lost 7 bases, J lost 3 bases, and 21 bases stayed unmatched. Germline CDR1 and CDR2: SNHLY and FYNNEI. The CDR3 consists of 19 residues. The CDR3 protein is CASIGEGDYTKGGYNEQFF. Written as DNA, the CDR3 is TGTGCCAGCATTGGCGAAGGGGACTACACAAAAGGTGGCTACAATGAGCAGTTCTTC.

The V and J genes are TRBV5-4 and TRBJ2-1, with 11 bases matching TRBD1. Germline CDR1 reads SGHNT; CDR2 reads YYREEE (reference sequence). The CDR3 consists of 16 residues. V was pared by 4 bases and J by 8 bases, with 11 bases of the junction left unmatched. CDR3 loop: CASSLTRTGGFDEQFF. The CDR3 bases are TGTGCCAGCAGCCTTACCCGGACAGGGGGCTTCGATGAGCAGTTCTTC.

The chain recombines TRBV30 with TRBJ2-2; 7 nucleotides match TRBD2. Trimming took 1 base from V and 5 from J; bases not matched to a gene: 7. CDR1 is GTSNPN and CDR2 is SVGIG in the germline V gene (reference sequence). The CDR3 has 15 residues. The CDR3 spells CAWSDWGGGTGELFF. The CDR3, as DNA: TGTGCCTGGAGTGATTGGGGGGGAGGGACCGGGGAGCTGTTTTTT. The full variable domain, completed using reference TRBV30 and TRBJ2-2, is SQTIHQWPATLVQPVGSPLSLECTVEGTSNPNLYWYRQAAGRGLQLLFYSVGIGQISSEVPQNLSASRPQDRQFILSSKKLLLSDSGFYLCAWSDWGGGTGELFFGEGSRLTVL.

The chain is built from TRBV4-1 and TRBJ2-5; the D gene is possibly TRBD1 (5 bases). Germline lookup yields CDR1 MGHRA and CDR2 YSYEKL. The V and J ends lost 4 bases and 4 bases respectively, with 19 bases between them. CDR3 length: 16 residues. For the CDR3, the DNA is TGCGCCAGCAGCCCGTCACAGGTTGTCTCGGGAGAGACCCAGTACTTC. It codes for CASSPSQVVSGETQYF.

This clone has a handful of counts. V usage is TRBV7-9 and J usage is TRBJ1-1; D possibly corresponds to TRBD1 (6 bases). This CDR3 is built from 11 residues. Germline loops: CDR1 SEHNR, CDR2 FQNEAQ (reference sequence). CDR3 bases: TGTGCGGAGGCAGAAGGGGGTGAAGCTTTCTTT. Amino acid sequence: CAEAEGGEAFF. The whole variable domain, remainder taken from reference TRBV7-9 and TRBJ1-1, is DTGVSQNPRHKITKRGQNVTFRCDPISEHNRLYWYRQTLGQGPEFLTYFQNEAQLEKSRLLSDRFSAERPKGSFSTLEIQRTEQGDSAMYLCAEAEGGEAFFGQGTRLTVV.

This clone was counted only a few times. This sequence joins TRBV4-1 and TRBJ1-2, with unresolved D. Germline assignment: CDR1 MGHRA and CDR2 YSYEKL. Trimming took off 3 bases at V and 3 bases at J, with 8 bases between the two ends. There are 13 residues in the CDR3. The CDR3 protein is CASSHGLDYGYTF. CDR3 bases: TGCGCCAGCAGCCATGGACTTGACTATGGCTACACCTTC.

The V call is TRBV18, the J call TRBJ2-7; TRBD1 matches at 8 bases. The germline gives CDR1 KGHSH, CDR2 LQKENI. The CDR3 is made up of 14 amino acids. J gave up 2 bases and V 3 bases, and 3 bases lay outside the gene matches. The CDR3 DNA reads TGTGCCAGCTCACCCACAGGGGGTCCCTACGAGCAGTACTTC. Translating it yields CASSPTGGPYEQYF.

The count of this clone is one. The chain recombines TRBV5-1 with TRBJ2-1; 8 bases match TRBD2. The ends lost 4 bases at V and 4 bases at J; junction bases unmatched: 10. Germline V gene sequence: CDR1 SGHRS, CDR2 YFSETQ. This CDR3 comprises 16 residues. In DNA, the CDR3 is TGCGCCAGCAGCCCAACAGCGGGAGCCGGGTACAATGAGCAGTTCTTC. This gives the protein CASSPTAGAGYNEQFF.

The chain links TRBV10-3 to TRBJ2-3; D uncertain. V lost 2 bases, J lost 6 bases, and 15 bases lay in between. Germline loops: CDR1 ENHRY, CDR2 SYGVKD. This CDR3 contains 15 residues. CDR3 in amino acids: CAISEVTLGYDTQYF. The CDR3 nucleotides are TGTGCCATCAGTGAGGTGACCCTCGGGTATGATACGCAGTATTTT.

The rearrangement uses TRBV27 and TRBJ2-7, with TRBD2 matching 9 bases. This CDR3 has 17 amino acids. Germline V gives CDR1 MNHEY, CDR2 SMNVEV (reference sequence). The junction had 15 bases not matched to a gene; V was cut back by 6 bases and J by 3 bases. The CDR3 sequence: CASSFRTSETRYYEQYF. The CDR3 region has the DNA TGTGCCAGCAGCTTCCGGACTAGCGAGACCAGATACTACGAGCAGTACTTC.

The gene calls are TRBV7-2 and TRBJ2-5, with 8 nucleotides matching TRBD2. Near its end, the DNA agrees better with TRBJ2-7, so the J call may be wrong. CDR1 is SGHTA and CDR2 is FQGNSA in the germline V gene. The length of the CDR3 is 16 residues. CDR3 residues: CASSFPGAGATYEQYF. The CDR3 bases are TGTGCCAGCAGCTTTCCGGGAGCGGGAGCGACCTACGAGCAGTACTTC.

The V gene is TRBV5-1, the J gene TRBJ1-3; the D is unclear. Trimming removed 7 bases at V and 11 bases at J, with 25 bases between. Per the germline V gene, CDR1 is SGHRS and CDR2 is YFSETQ. The CDR3 is 15 residues long. CDR3 sequence: CASQEGFRERTAIYF. CDR3 in DNA: TGCGCCAGCCAAGAGGGTTTTAGAGAGCGGACCGCCATATATTTT.

Points on this clone: A read error may account for a junction end that differs from germline. The CDR3 sequence: CSSSLDTGTEAFF. CDR3 nucleotides: TGTTCCAGCAGCCTAGATACCGGGACTGAAGCTTTCTTT. The genes are TRBV7-9 and TRBJ1-1; no definite D call. The CDR3 length is 13 residues. From germline, CDR1 is SEHNR and CDR2 FQNEAQ (reference sequence). Full variable domain (missing parts from reference TRBV7-9 and TRBJ1-1): DTGVSQNPRHKITKRGQNVTFRCDPISEHNRLYWYRQTLGQGPEFLTYFQNEAQLEKSRLLSDRFSAERPKGSFSTLEIQRTEQGDSAMYLCSSSLDTGTEAFFGQGTRLTVV.

In regard to this clone: The junction departs from germline at one end; a sequencing error may be responsible. The rearrangement links TRBV7-9 to TRBJ1-4; D remains unclear. Germline V gives CDR1 SEHNR, CDR2 FQNEAQ (reference sequence). The CDR3 runs 14 residues. The CDR3 bases are TGTTCCAGCAGCTTAGCGAGGTCCAATGAAAAACTGTTTTTT. Protein sequence: CSSSLARSNEKLFF.

The rearrangement joins TRBV4-2 to TRBJ2-2; TRBD2 matches at 8 bases. Losses at the gene ends were 0 bases for V and 2 bases for J; bases not matched to a gene: 17. Germline-derived CDR1 and CDR2 are LGHNA and YNFKEQ. The CDR3 consists of 21 residues. CDR3 sequence: CASSQERGRPSGRANTGELFF. CDR3 in DNA: TGTGCCAGCAGCCAAGAACGAGGGAGACCTAGCGGGCGGGCCAACACCGGGGAGCTGTTTTTT.

This clone was detected only a few times. V is TRBV10-3 and J is TRBJ1-5; D not resolved. The germline gives CDR1 ENHRY, CDR2 SYGVKD. This CDR3 is 11 amino acids long. The CDR3 spells CGSGENQPQHF. CDR3 coding DNA: TGTGGGAGTGGAGAGAATCAGCCCCAGCATTTT.

The chain is built from TRBV11-2 and TRBJ2-1, with 7 positions matching TRBD1. J lost 3 bases, V lost 5 bases, and 10 bases had no gene match. This CDR3 has 16 residues. Germline CDR1 SGHAT, CDR2 FQNNGV. This chain's CDR3 is CASSKYRGQYYNEQFF. The CDR3 DNA follows: TGTGCCAGCAGCAAATACAGGGGACAATACTACAATGAGCAGTTCTTC. Full variable domain (remainder filled in from reference TRBV11-2 and TRBJ2-1): EAGVAQSPRYKIIEKRQSVAFWCNPISGHATLYWYQQILGQGPKLLIQFQNNGVVDDSQLPKDRFSAERLKGVDSTLKIQPAKLEDSAVYLCASSKYRGQYYNEQFFGPGTRLTVL.

This clone was observed a handful of times. V is TRBV7-9 and J is TRBJ2-7; D not resolved. The CDR3 totals 11 residues. CDR1 is SEHNR and CDR2 is FQNEAQ in the germline V gene (reference sequence). Trimming pared 5 bases from V and 6 bases from J, leaving 8 bases between. The CDR3 bases are TGTGCCAGCAGCCCCCTCGGCGAGCAGTACTTC. Its protein product is CASSPLGEQYF.

The V call is TRBV28, the J call TRBJ2-7; D may be TRBD2 (6 bases). V shed 8 bases and J shed 0 bases, with 14 bases lying between them. The CDR3 covers 14 residues. Germline V gene data show CDR1 as MDHEN and CDR2 as SYDVKM. Here the CDR3 reads CASGGAPFSYEQYF. CDR3 DNA: TGTGCCAGCGGCGGGGCGCCCTTCTCCTACGAGCAGTACTTC.

The V call is TRBV21-1, the J call TRBJ2-7; the DNA was not used to check the table's D call, TRBD2. TRBV21-1 is designated a pseudogene. The length of the CDR3 is 15 residues. DNA for the CDR3: TGTGCCAGCAGCAAAGCTGCGGGAGGGCCGTACGAGCAGTACTTC. Its translation: CASSKAAGGPYEQYF.

The chain uses TRBV2 and TRBJ2-3; 8 nucleotides line up with TRBD2. The CDR3 length is 16 residues. Trimming removed 8 bases from V and 4 bases from J; junction bases left unmatched: 14. CDR1 SNHLY and CDR2 FYNNEI come from the germline V gene. The CDR3 DNA reads as TGTGCCAGCGCCTACCTAATAGCGGGAAGAGCAGATACGCAGTATTTT. Its translation: CASAYLIAGRADTQYF.

The chain couples TRBV19 to TRBJ2-1; 8 bases fit TRBD2. Germline assignment: CDR1 LNHDA and CDR2 SQIVND (reference sequence). The CDR3 is 15 amino acids. V dropped 6 bases and J dropped 0; count of bases not matched to a gene: 4. CDR3 nucleotide sequence: TGTGCCAGTAGGACGGGACTAGGCTCCTACAATGAGCAGTTCTTC. Amino acids: CASRTGLGSYNEQFF. The full variable domain, completed using reference TRBV19 and TRBJ2-1, is DGGITQSPKYLFRKEGQNVTLSCEQNLNHDAMYWYRQDPGQGLRLIYYSQIVNDFQKGDIAEGYSVSREKKESFPLTVTSAQKNPTAFYLCASRTGLGSYNEQFFGPGTRLTVL.

The J gene is TRBJ2-7, the V gene TRBV6-1; maybe TRBD1 (6 bases). Per the germline V gene, CDR1 is MNHNS and CDR2 is SASEGT. Between the trimmed V and J ends, which lost 7 bases and 2 bases, there was a span of 15 bases. This CDR3 comprises 14 residues. The CDR3, as DNA: TGTGCCAGCAAGGTGGGGGCAGCCACCTACGAGCAGTACTTC. Its protein is CASKVGAATYEQYF.

The chain combines TRBV27 with TRBJ2-3; D is unclear. V was trimmed by 7 bases and J by 7 bases, leaving 27 bases between them. Germline CDR1 reads MNHEY; CDR2 reads SMNVEV (reference sequence). This CDR3 contains 17 residues. CDR3 region: CASNPPLARYPSNTQYF. CDR3 in DNA: TGTGCCAGCAATCCCCCCTTAGCCCGGTACCCCTCAAATACGCAGTATTTT.

The V gene is TRBV5-1, the J gene TRBJ2-2, with D perhaps matching TRBD2 (5 bases). Per the germline V gene, CDR1 is SGHRS and CDR2 is YFSETQ. Trimming took 2 bases from V and 0 from J, leaving 11 bases between them. This CDR3 has 16 residues. CDR3 nucleotides: TGCGCCAGCAGCTTCGTGGCGGGTGCGAACACCGGGGAGCTGTTTTTT. Its translation: CASSFVAGANTGELFF.

This clone has a single count. The rearrangement joins TRBV6-5 to TRBJ2-7; TRBD1 matches at 8 bases. The V and J ends lost 2 bases and 4 bases, in that order; junction bases with no gene match: 10. Per the germline V gene, CDR1 is MNHEY and CDR2 is SVGAGI. CDR3 length: 16 amino acids. CDR3 bases: TGTGCCAGCAGTTACAATGGGGGACAGGATCCTTACGAGCAGTACTTC. Protein sequence: CASSYNGGQDPYEQYF.

The chain is built from TRBV27 and TRBJ2-7, with 12 bases aligning to TRBD1. Germline lookup yields CDR1 MNHEY and CDR2 SMNVEV (reference sequence). V lost 8 bases and J lost 1; bases outside the gene matches: 6. The CDR3 contains 15 residues. The CDR3 protein is CASSGTGGLSYEQYF. The CDR3 DNA follows: TGTGCCAGCTCCGGGACAGGGGGCTTGTCCTACGAGCAGTACTTC.

The V and J genes are TRBV5-1 and TRBJ2-3, with 9 positions matching TRBD2. CDR3 size: 15 residues. V gave up 5 bases and J gave up 5 bases; unmatched junction bases: 9. Germline V gene data show CDR1 as SGHRS and CDR2 as YFSETQ. The CDR3 reads CASSVGGRAIDTQYF. The CDR3 coding sequence is TGCGCCAGCAGTGTTGGCGGGAGGGCGATAGATACGCAGTATTTT.

The rearrangement links TRBV19 to TRBJ2-2, with D possibly being TRBD1 (5 bases). CDR3 length: 15 amino acids. Germline values: CDR1 LNHDA, CDR2 SQIVND (reference sequence). Trimming cost V 3 bases and J 6 bases, with 14 bases left between them. The CDR3 coding sequence is TGTGCCAGTAGTATTAGGGGCGGTTTCCCCGGGGAGCTGTTTTTT. Translation gives CASSIRGGFPGELFF.

This chain connects TRBV28 to TRBJ2-7; weak D call: TRBD2 (6 bases). The germline V and J ends were trimmed by 5 bases and 2 bases, with 7 bases remaining between them. This CDR3 has 12 residues. The germline V gene encodes CDR1 MDHEN and CDR2 SYDVKM. The CDR3 protein is CASSGGAYEQYF. In DNA, the CDR3 is TGTGCCAGCAGTGGAGGGGCCTACGAGCAGTACTTC.

In this sample, this clone turned up once. The V call is TRBV7-8, the J call TRBJ1-5; 12 nucleotides match TRBD1. Germline V gene lookup returns CDR1 SGHVS and CDR2 FQNEAQ. CDR3 length: 18 residues. Losses at the gene ends were 3 bases for V and 1 base for J; bases not matched to a gene: 7. CDR3 nucleotide sequence: TGTGCCAGCAGCTTCGGCGGGACAGGGGGCGAGAGCAATCAGCCCCAGCATTTT. Its translation is CASSFGGTGGESNQPQHF.

This clone was found once. V gene TRBV4-1 combines with J gene TRBJ2-3; D not certain. This CDR3 spans 14 amino acids. CDR1 is MGHRA and CDR2 is YSYEKL in the germline V gene. Trimming removed 2 bases at V and 1 base at J, with 7 bases between. CDR3 amino acids: CASSQMTRTDTQYF. In nucleotides, the CDR3 is TGCGCCAGCAGCCAAATGACTCGCACAGATACGCAGTATTTT.